The clone carrying this T cell receptor (beta chain) was picked up a small number of times. Its antigen is as yet unknown. MiXCR was run by TCRdb on the 5' RACE reads, yielding one entry per CDR3 protein. The sample lists 450,000 or so distinct CDR3 sequences, more than 20% occurring once. This entry belongs to a study of identical twins. General study results and limits: Findings came from cross-sectional statistics, without long-term follow-up of donors.

J was trimmed by 0 bases and V by 7 bases; bases with no gene match: 5. This CDR3 has 15 amino acids. These data also featured in a second study, about T cells expressing NK-cell markers.

This chain links TRBV12-3 or TRBV12-4 with TRBJ2-7; 11 positions agree with TRBD2. Material: CD4+ T cells sorted from blood. This clonotype originated in a woman between 18 and 29 years old in good health. In DNA form, the CDR3 reads TGTGCCAGCAAGCCTAGCGGGAGGAGCTCCTACGAGCAGTACTTC. It specifies CASKPSGRSSYEQYF.